Below, 25 T cell receptor beta chains from the same sample are listed, as sequenced in a study of CD8+CD57+ T cells in acquired aplastic anemia listed by TCRdb under 2018. For sequencing, an Illumina HiSeq 2000 was employed. TCR beta VDJ combination and CDR3 sequence profiling used genomic DNA as the template. TCRdb passed the public sequencing reads through fastp at Q25 and MiXCR, retaining productive beta sequences. Rows merge per CDR3 protein into single entries with the most common DNA and genes. The table for this sample lists some 140,000 distinct CDR3 sequences; more than 35% of them were counted only once. The biggest ten clones account for 8% to 9.5% of the sample. The specimen was sorted CD4+, CD8+, or CD8+CD57+ T cells (not recorded which) from PBMCs. The source of these receptors is a human donor in good health, serving as a control.

This rearrangement joins TRBV29-1 to TRBJ2-7; TRBD1 might be the D (6 bases). V gave up 4 bases and J gave up 3 bases, with 10 bases separating them. Germline V gene data show CDR1 as SQVTM and CDR2 as ANQGSEA. There are 12 residues in the CDR3. Here the CDR3 reads CSVVGQFYEQYF. DNA for the CDR3: TGCAGCGTTGTAGGACAGTTCTACGAGCAGTACTTC.

This clonotype was recorded many times. This chain links TRBV20-1 with TRBJ2-2; D uncertain. The germline V and J ends were trimmed by 1 base and 0 bases, with 9 bases remaining between them. The CDR3 sequence is 15 residues long. CDR1 is DFQATT, CDR2 SNEGSKA, per germline (reference sequence). This CDR3 reads CSARALDANTGELFF. For the CDR3, the DNA is TGCAGTGCTAGAGCCCTAGACGCGAACACCGGGGAGCTGTTTTTT.

The rearrangement uses TRBV24-1 and TRBJ2-7; TRBD2 might be the D (5 bases). From germline, CDR1 is KGHDR and CDR2 SFDVKD. V was pared by 6 bases and J by 4 bases, with 9 bases between. CDR3 length: 12 amino acids. The CDR3 nucleotides are TGTGCCACCAGTTCCCGGGGATACGAGCAGTACTTC. It specifies CATSSRGYEQYF.

The gene calls are TRBV6-1 and TRBJ2-7; TRBD2 matches at 10 bases. This CDR3 spans 15 amino acids. With V trimmed by 2 bases and J by 4 bases, 5 bases remained unmatched. Germline V gene data show CDR1 as MNHNS and CDR2 as SASEGT. For the CDR3, the DNA is TGTGCCAGCAGTGAACGGCTAGCGGGAGCTTACGAGCAGTACTTC. Residues: CASSERLAGAYEQYF.

The genes are TRBV10-3 and TRBJ1-2; 9 bases fit TRBD1. Per germline, CDR1 ENHRY and CDR2 SYGVKD. This CDR3 has 14 residues. The junction had 5 bases not matched to a gene; V was cut back by 6 bases and J by 3 bases. CDR3 DNA sequence: TGTGCCATCAGCCCGGGACAGGGTGACTATGGCTACACCTTC. Its translation: CAISPGQGDYGYTF.

Only a few counts were recorded for this clonotype. The rearrangement uses TRBV30 and TRBJ1-1; tentatively, D is TRBD1 (6 bases). Trimming left V 5 bases short and J 0 bases short, with 13 bases between. From germline, CDR1 is GTSNPN and CDR2 SVGIG (reference sequence). The CDR3 is 14 residues long. The CDR3 DNA reads TGTGCCTGGGGGGCAGGGGCCTTGAACACTGAAGCTTTCTTT. Protein sequence: CAWGAGALNTEAFF.

This clonotype appeared many times. This rearrangement joins TRBV13 to TRBJ2-1; no reliable D call. The germline V and J ends were trimmed by 3 bases and 7 bases, with 7 bases remaining between them. The V gene's germline CDR1 is PRHDT and CDR2 FYEKMQ (reference sequence). This CDR3 is 12 amino acids long. The CDR3 is CASSFLRNEQFF. The DNA for the CDR3 is TGTGCCAGCAGCTTTCTTCGGAATGAGCAGTTCTTC.

This clonotype appeared many times. The J gene is TRBJ2-3, the V gene TRBV5-1; D remains unclear. The CDR3 extends over 12 amino acids. V dropped 2 bases and J dropped 5 bases, with 6 bases sitting between them. CDR1 and CDR2 (germline): SGHRS, YFSETQ. CDR3 in DNA: TGCGCCAGCAGCTTATCGGGAGATACGCAGTATTTT. Translating gives CASSLSGDTQYF.

This clonotype was detected ten times or more. J is TRBJ1-5 and V is TRBV7-9; possible D gene TRBD1, 5 bases. Germline CDR1 and CDR2: SEHNR and FQNEAQ (reference sequence). V lost 5 bases to trimming and J lost 0 bases, with 8 bases between them. The CDR3 is 14 amino acids. The CDR3 reads CASSADSSNQPQHF. The CDR3, as DNA: TGTGCCAGCAGCGCTGACAGTAGCAATCAGCCCCAGCATTTT.

This clonotype occurred many times. The rearrangement uses TRBV20-1 and TRBJ2-7; tentative D call: TRBD2 (6 bases). The CDR3 totals 11 residues. With 6 bases removed from V and 5 bases from J, the gap between germline ends came to 11 bases. Germline assignment: CDR1 DFQATT and CDR2 SNEGSKA (reference sequence). CDR3 amino acids: CSARSGHEQYF. DNA for the CDR3: TGCAGTGCCCGCAGCGGGCACGAGCAGTACTTC.

CDR3 in DNA: TGCAGCGTTGAAGGTATACAGAGGTCTCATGGCTACACCTTC. Protein product: CSVEGIQRSHGYTF. V is TRBV29-1 and J is TRBJ1-2, with D uncertain. Germline V lookup: CDR1 SQVTM, CDR2 ANQGSEA. With 1 base removed from V and 6 bases from J, the gap between germline ends came to 15 bases. CDR3 length: 14 residues.

This clonotype was picked up many times. This chain links TRBV5-1 with TRBJ2-3; TRBD1 or TRBD2 may be the D gene (5 bases each). CDR1 is SGHRS and CDR2 is YFSETQ in the germline V gene. Between the trimmed V and J ends, which lost 7 bases and 6 bases, there was a span of 24 bases. The CDR3 length is 16 residues. The CDR3 DNA is TGCGCCAGCCATCAACCTGGGACCGGAGAGGGCGATACGCAGTATTTT. As protein: CASHQPGTGEGDTQYF.

This clonotype showed up many times. The gene calls are TRBV7-6 and TRBJ2-1; D might be TRBD1 (6 bases). The V gene's germline CDR1 is SGHVS and CDR2 FNYEAQ. Trimming pared 5 bases from V and 10 bases from J, leaving 21 bases between. There are 15 residues in the CDR3. The CDR3, as DNA: TGTGCCAGCAGCCTGCTCCCCGGACAGACCACCGAGCAGTTCTTC. Its protein is CASSLLPGQTTEQFF.

The chain has TRBV7-2 and TRBJ1-6; no clear D. V was cut by 11 bases and J by 2 bases, with 10 bases left in between. This CDR3 is 13 amino acids long. Germline V CDR1 and CDR2: SGHTA, FQGNSA. The CDR3 reads CAVGRTYNSPLHF. The CDR3, as DNA: TGTGCCGTGGGGAGGACCTATAATTCACCCCTCCACTTT.

This clonotype was detected ten times or more. The chain has TRBV7-2 and TRBJ2-5; tentatively, D is TRBD1 (5 bases). Germline CDR1 SGHTA, CDR2 FQGNSA. The CDR3 runs 15 residues. The ends were cut back, 2 bases at V and 1 base at J, with 11 bases in the middle. CDR3 coding DNA: TGTGCCAGCAGCTTAATCAGTACAGGCCAAGAGACCCAGTACTTC. It is translated as CASSLISTGQETQYF.

The CDR3 DNA is TGTGCCAGCAGTGAAGAAGGGCAGGGAAGTCATGGCTACACCTTC. Amino acid sequence: CASSEEGQGSHGYTF. The V and J genes are TRBV25-1 and TRBJ1-2, with D possibly matching TRBD1 (5 bases). Germline loops: CDR1 MGHDK, CDR2 SYGVNS. V lost 2 bases, J lost 6 bases, and 16 bases lay in between. The CDR3 totals 15 residues.

At least ten counts were recorded for this clonotype. The V call is TRBV12-3 or TRBV12-4, the J call TRBJ2-1, with D possibly matching TRBD2 (5 bases). V lost 7 bases and J lost 9, with 10 bases in between. There are 11 residues in the CDR3. DNA of the CDR3: TGTGCCAGCACGGCTAGCTCTGAGCAGTTCTTC. This encodes CASTASSEQFF.

This clonotype has at least ten counts. CDR3 in amino acids: CAGAGEINYGYTF. The CDR3 DNA follows: TGTGCCGGGGCTGGGGAGATCAACTATGGCTACACCTTC. V is TRBV2 and J is TRBJ1-2; weak D call: TRBD1 (5 bases). The CDR3 is 13 residues long. Germline V CDR1 and CDR2: SNHLY, FYNNEI. V was cut by 11 bases and J by 2 bases, with 15 bases left in between.

This clonotype occurred many times. The rearrangement links TRBV20-1 to TRBJ1-2; D ambiguous. Germline CDR1 is DFQATT and CDR2 is SNEGSKA (reference sequence). This CDR3 region has 14 residues. V dropped 6 bases and J dropped 4 bases, with 18 bases sitting between them. The CDR3 region is CSAPESSLGYGYTF. The CDR3 nucleotides read TGCAGTGCGCCGGAAAGCAGTCTCGGCTATGGCTACACCTTC.

Only a few counts were recorded for this clonotype. The genes are TRBV14 and TRBJ1-1; D is ambiguous. CDR3 size: 14 residues. Trimming left V 4 bases short and J 1 base short, with 10 bases between. Germline V gene sequence: CDR1 SGHDN, CDR2 FVKESK. The CDR3 bases are TGTGCCAGCAGCCGAGGGCCCGGGAACACTGAAGCTTTCTTT. Translated: CASSRGPGNTEAFF. Variable domain in full (rest from reference TRBV14 and TRBJ1-1): EAGVTQFPSHSVIEKGQTVTLRCDPISGHDNLYWYRRVMGKEIKFLLHFVKESKQDESGMPNNRFLAERTGGTYSTLKVQPAELEDSGVYFCASSRGPGNTEAFFGQGTRLTVV.

V gene TRBV9 combines with J gene TRBJ1-6; D uncertain. The CDR3 is made up of 14 amino acids. Deletions cut 5 bases from V and 10 bases from J, with 16 bases between. Germline V CDR1 and CDR2: SGDLS, YYNGEE. The CDR3 is CASSSGLEGSPLHF. CDR3 DNA sequence: TGTGCCAGCAGTTCAGGTCTAGAGGGATCACCCCTCCACTTT.

This clonotype came up many times. The V gene is TRBV5-5, the J gene TRBJ1-2, with 9 bases that match TRBD1. CDR3 length: 16 amino acids. J lost 1 base, V lost 4 bases, and 8 bases had no gene match. Germline CDR1 is SGHKS and CDR2 is YYEKEE (reference sequence). The CDR3 region is CASSPPGTGYNYGYTF. DNA for the CDR3: TGTGCCAGCAGCCCTCCCGGGACAGGGTATAACTATGGCTACACCTTC.

This chain links TRBV20-1 with TRBJ1-1, with no clear D. Germline V gives CDR1 DFQATT, CDR2 SNEGSKA (reference sequence). This CDR3 is 12 amino acids long. Trimming removed 3 bases from V and 0 bases from J, with 5 bases in between. CDR3 in DNA: TGCAGTGCTAGGACGGTGAACACTGAAGCTTTCTTT. Translated, it gives CSARTVNTEAFF.

A note on this clonotype: A much more abundant neighbour one base away suggests this may be a read error. The chain uses TRBV20-1 and TRBJ2-2; possible D gene TRBD2, 6 bases. CDR1 DFQATT and CDR2 SNEGSKA come from the germline V gene (reference sequence). The CDR3 runs to 15 residues. CDR3 sequence reads: CSARPRGSHTRELFF. Written as DNA, the CDR3 is TGCAGTGCTAGACCCCGGGGGAGTCACACCAGGGAGCTGTTTTTT.

Turning to this clonotype: It may be a read error: a sequence one base away is much more abundant. The chain uses TRBV10-3 and TRBJ2-7; no firm D call. Trimming shortened V by 3 bases and J by 6 bases, and 9 bases separated the two germline ends. Germline values: CDR1 ENHRY, CDR2 SYGVKD. The CDR3 is made up of 12 amino acids. CDR3 protein: CAISELVSEQYF. In DNA form, the CDR3 reads TGTGCCATCAGTGAACTGGTATCCGAGCAGTACTTC.